A selection of T cell receptor beta chains follows, all from one sample in a study of Graves' ophthalmopathy and Graves' hyperthyroidism. Each CDR3 protein is one row after TCRdb ran MiXCR on the multiplex PCR reads. This repertoire shows around 1,200,000 distinct CDR3 sequences, about 36% found once; its top ten account for 11%. Sequencing was done on a sample of peripheral blood or thyroid tissue (not recorded which). The receptors here all came from an adult man with Graves' hyperthyroidism. Both conserved end residues are part of each CDR3. A D gene is named only where the DNA matches it firmly. Rows give clone size only sometimes, using once, few, many, or a class for an expanded clone.

size: -; J: TRBJ2-7; D: -; V: TRBV20-1; CDR3: CSARDAGLSYEQYF; DNA: TGCAGTGCTAGAGATGCGGGCCTCTCCTACGAGCAGTACTTC
size: -; J: TRBJ2-7; D: -; V: TRBV7-9; CDR3: CASSLGVGINQQYF; DNA: TGTGCCAGCAGCTTAGGCGTAGGTATTAATCAGCAGTACTTC
size: many; J: TRBJ2-7; D: TRBD2; V: TRBV20-1; CDR3: CSANGLAGPSYEQYF; DNA: TGCAGTGCTAACGGACTAGCGGGGCCCTCCTACGAGCAGTACTTC
size: many; J: TRBJ1-2; D: -; V: TRBV19; CDR3: CASSTPDSGYGYTF; DNA: TGTGCCAGTAGTACGCCGGACAGCGGCTATGGCTACACCTTC
size: many; J: TRBJ1-2; D: TRBD1; V: TRBV5-1; CDR3: CASSLSTGSSGYTF; DNA: TGCGCCAGCAGCCTATCGACAGGGTCCTCTGGCTACACCTTC
size: once; J: TRBJ1-6; D: -; V: TRBV6-5; CDR3: CASSYPLSAPGGSPLHF; DNA: TGTGCCAGCAGTTACCCGTTAAGTGCCCCTGGGGGATCACCCCTCCACTTT
size: -; J: TRBJ2-7; D: TRBD1; V: TRBV10-3; CDR3: CASSALRDRGLWVPDEQYF; DNA: TGTGCCAGCAGTGCGCTCCGGGACAGGGGCCTATGGGTTCCCGACGAGCAGTACTTC
size: many; J: TRBJ2-7; D: -; V: TRBV5-1; CDR3: CASSLTRNTNEQYF; DNA: TGCGCCAGCAGCTTGACCCGCAACACAAACGAGCAGTACTTC
size: -; J: TRBJ1-6; D: -; V: TRBV5-1; CDR3: CASSLGTQRSPLHF; DNA: TGCGCCAGCAGCTTGGGAACGCAGCGTTCACCCCTCCACTTT
size: -; J: TRBJ2-5; D: -; V: TRBV29-1; CDR3: CSVEPGSGETQYF; DNA: TGCAGCGTTGAGCCGGGCTCTGGAGAGACCCAGTACTTC